This TCR beta chain is drawn from a study of blood T cell repertoires in COVID-19. Turning to the study itself: In each case, the material was cDNA or gDNA derived from T cells, B-cell-depleted T cells, or PBMCs.

CDR1 is GTSNPN, CDR2 SVGIG, per germline (reference sequence). V was pared by 6 bases and J by 6 bases, with 15 bases between. The CDR3 loop spans 13 amino acids. Measured with immunoSEQ multiplex PCR; TCRdb has only the in-frame clones, and not every one. Of 39,000 or so clones listed, approximately 90% are singletons. The clonotype comes from a human donor in a cohort sampled during active COVID-19. Sequencing was performed on peripheral blood. This chain joins TRBV30 and TRBJ2-1; possible D gene TRBD2, 6 bases. The CDR3 sequence: CACSKGLGNEQFF. The DNA for the CDR3 is TGTGCCTGTTCGAAGGGACTTGGCAATGAGCAGTTCTTC.